This T cell receptor beta chain was sequenced in a study of blood T cell repertoires in COVID-19 (dated by TCRdb to 2018 to 2020). The study in broad terms: The collaborator samples originated in the United States, Italy and Spain and spanned the acute and convalescent phases of COVID-19. The prospective study material was composed of cDNA or gDNA derived from T cells, B-cell-depleted T cells, or PBMCs. The dataset comprised deeply sampled blood TCRbeta repertoires from subjects exposed to, actively infected with, or recovered from COVID-19. A freely available public database, intended as a resource for researchers studying the immune response to SARS-CoV-2, is where the repertoires were released. Samples were obtained from the ongoing ImmuneRACE study (first 160 participants) and from 1,254 subjects provided by 6 global collaborators. The sample metadata nearly always contained a de-identified subject ID, COVID-19 status, age in years and sex. Where available, HLA class I and class II types were taken from metadata supplied by the sample provider and were not determined by assay-based typing. The investigation overall reported the following: The quantity of clinical and demographic metadata differed by source and by participant and was supplied without curation.

CDR1 and CDR2, looked up from the germline V gene, are SGHTA and FQGNSA. The CDR3 numbers 15 residues from cysteine through phenylalanine. The CDR3 DNA has 45 bases and is translated from base 1. V gives up 5 bases and J gives up 5 bases, and the segment between their germline ends measures 15 bases. The immunoSEQ Assay, a bias-controlled multiplex PCR, was used to amplify TCRbeta CDR3 regions from genomic DNA. The authors processed their data as follows. The number of nucleated cells in each sample was estimated from the amplification of reference gene primers within the assay. To quantify the absolute abundance of each unique TCRbeta CDR3 rearrangement, sequence reads were collapsed and filtered. For each sample, productive Simpson clonality was calculated as the square root of Simpson's diversity index over productive rearrangements. Entries here come from immuneACCESS through TCRdb and include only in-frame sequences with V and J called. Some clones fail to appear in such tables; in the studies checked, an unresolved V gene covers under half of the shortfall, and the cause of the remainder is unknown. Clone size and the V and J calls come from that table; the DNA yielded D and trimming. Here the sample has 350,000 to 450,000 clones; over 75% occur a single time. In total, the top ten clones hold approximately 1.3% of the sample.

About this clone: Its binding antigen is unknown. Base quality data are lacking; no much larger clone is found one base away.

Participants in the prospective study were enrolled through a virtual design, were aged 18 to 89 years, and lived in roughly 26 United States geographic areas. To assign participants to cohorts, the prospective study relied on clinical history that participants themselves reported in a screening survey and a study questionnaire. Exposed participants had been in contact with someone with a PCR-confirmed or clinician-diagnosed COVID-19 case within 2 weeks of study entry. Each participant in the prospective study had whole blood, serum and a nasopharyngeal or oropharyngeal swab collected by mobile phlebotomists. Over a roughly two-month period, participants in the prospective study had the option of providing additional blood draws and questionnaires. Before DNA extraction, prospective study blood samples were shipped either frozen or at room temperature.

Sequenced: PBMCs or T cells enriched from blood (not recorded which). The receptor's source is a woman younger than 30 who had been exposed to COVID-19. Recombination joined TRBV7-2 with TRBJ1-4; a tentative D match to TRBD1 spans 5 bases. The CDR3 protein sequence reads: CASSLQGPPNEKLFF. The DNA is TGTGCCAGCAGCCTTCAGGGCCCACCAAATGAAAAACTGTTTTTT.